Below, 24 T cell receptor beta chains from the same sample are listed, as sequenced in a study of technical replicates of blood from a few donors. Sequencing used immunoSEQ multiplex PCR; TCRdb keeps in-frame clones, though not all of them. Of tens of thousands of clones listed, 94% are singletons. The material sequenced was T cells isolated from PBMCs. These receptors were taken from a human donor in good health.

The genes are TRBV18 and TRBJ1-4; D not resolved. The germline CDR1 and CDR2 sequences are KGHSH and LQKENI. V dropped 2 bases and J dropped 7 bases, with 14 bases sitting between them. The CDR3 length is 15 residues. The CDR3 DNA sequence: TGTGCCAGCTCACCAGTCAGAGGGTCCGTTGAAAAACTGTTTTTT. Its translation: CASSPVRGSVEKLFF.

This clone is a singleton in its sample. This sequence joins TRBV11-3 and TRBJ2-1; TRBD2 aligns across 14 bases. V trimming: 0 bases; J trimming: 0 bases; junction bases outside the gene matches: 1. Germline V lookup: CDR1 SGHNT, CDR2 YENEEA. The CDR3 has 18 residues. CDR3 sequence (DNA): TGTGCCAGCAGCTTAGATGGACTAGCGGGAGGCTCCTACAATGAGCAGTTCTTC. Translated: CASSLDGLAGGSYNEQFF.

A single count supports this clone. The chain couples TRBV6-6 to TRBJ1-1, with 9 positions matching TRBD1. The V gene end was trimmed by 9 bases and the J gene end by 0 bases; junction bases not matched to a gene: 8. Germline assignment: CDR1 MNHNY and CDR2 SVGAGI (reference sequence). The CDR3 contains 15 residues. This chain's CDR3 is CASYGTGTMNTEAFF. DNA of the CDR3: TGTGCCAGTTATGGGACAGGGACAATGAACACTGAAGCTTTCTTT.

This chain uses TRBV6-6 with TRBJ2-2; D is perhaps TRBD2 (6 bases). Between the trimmed V and J ends, which lost 3 bases and 4 bases, there was a span of 12 bases. CDR3 length: 15 amino acids. Looked up from germline, CDR1 is MNHNY and CDR2 is SVGAGI (reference sequence). CDR3: CASSYDTGGTGELFF. Here the CDR3 DNA reads TGTGCCAGCAGTTATGACACCGGGGGCACCGGGGAGCTGTTTTTT.

This chain uses TRBV6-6 with TRBJ2-7; 12 bases match TRBD1. Looked up from germline, CDR1 is MNHNY and CDR2 is SVGAGI (reference sequence). Germline trimming cut 6 bases from V and 6 bases from J; bases unmatched to any gene: 6. CDR3 length: 14 residues. CDR3 protein: CASRPGTGGAEQYF. The CDR3 DNA follows: TGTGCCAGCAGGCCCGGGACAGGGGGCGCCGAGCAGTACTTC.

This rearrangement joins TRBV7-6 to TRBJ2-1, with D possibly matching TRBD2 (6 bases). CDR1 SGHVS and CDR2 FNYEAQ come from the germline V gene. This CDR3 is 14 amino acids long. Trimming removed 2 bases from V and 5 bases from J, with 10 bases in between. CDR3 sequence (DNA): TGTGCCAGCAGCTTACTCGGGAGTCACAATGAGCAGTTCTTC. It yields the protein CASSLLGSHNEQFF.

CDR3 sequence reads: CASSLSSGGAYEQYF. For the CDR3, the DNA is TGTGCCAGCAGTTTATCGTCCGGGGGGGCCTACGAGCAGTACTTC. The chain employs TRBV27 and TRBJ2-7, with 8 bases that match TRBD2. The junction had 3 bases not matched to a gene; V was cut back by 0 bases and J by 2 bases. Germline V gene sequence: CDR1 MNHEY, CDR2 SMNVEV (reference sequence). There are 15 residues in the CDR3.

The chain has TRBV9 and TRBJ2-7; 10 nucleotides match TRBD1. Germline CDR1 is SGDLS and CDR2 is YYNGEE. V lost 4 bases and J lost 3; bases outside the gene matches: 7. The CDR3 is made up of 15 amino acids. CDR3 in amino acids: CASSPGTGDFYEQYF. The CDR3 nucleotides are TGTGCCAGCAGCCCCGGGACAGGGGACTTCTACGAGCAGTACTTC.

This chain joins TRBV29-1 and TRBJ2-1, with 10 bases identical to TRBD2. Germline lookup yields CDR1 SQVTM and CDR2 ANQGSEA. The CDR3 has 15 amino acids. V gave up 5 bases and J gave up 7 bases; unmatched junction bases: 11. CDR3 loop: CSVFSGREITNEQFF. CDR3 nucleotide sequence: TGCAGCGTTTTCAGCGGGAGGGAAATTACGAATGAGCAGTTCTTC.

The V gene is TRBV9, the J gene TRBJ2-1, with TRBD2 identical over 7 bases. Germline assignment: CDR1 SGDLS and CDR2 YYNGEE. V was clipped by 1 base and J by 4 bases; unmatched bases: 5. The CDR3 loop spans 15 amino acids. CDR3 sequence (DNA): TGTGCCAGCAGCGTAACTGGGGGGGATTACAATGAGCAGTTCTTC. Translation: CASSVTGGDYNEQFF.

The V and J genes are TRBV19 and TRBJ1-5; no clear D. Germline V gene lookup returns CDR1 LNHDA and CDR2 SQIVND (reference sequence). V lost 3 bases, J lost 3 bases, and 15 bases lay in between. This CDR3 spans 16 amino acids. CDR3 in amino acids: CASSMGRQGSNQPQHF. The CDR3 coding sequence is TGTGCCAGTAGTATGGGTCGACAAGGCTCCAATCAGCCCCAGCATTTT.

This clone was found a few times. V gene TRBV6-4 combines with J gene TRBJ1-5; 8 nucleotides align to TRBD1. From germline, CDR1 is MRHNA and CDR2 SNTAGT. The CDR3 is 13 amino acids. Losses at the gene ends were 5 bases for V and 4 bases for J; bases not matched to a gene: 1. This CDR3 reads CASSRDRNQPQHF. The CDR3 DNA reads TGTGCCAGCAGTAGGGACAGGAATCAGCCCCAGCATTTT.

This rearrangement joins TRBV7-9 to TRBJ2-1; D is uncertain. Trimming stripped 3 bases from V and 7 bases from J, with 4 bases between. CDR1 SEHNR and CDR2 FQNEAQ come from the germline V gene (reference sequence). This CDR3 comprises 11 residues. This chain's CDR3 is CASSFSNEQFF. CDR3 DNA sequence: TGTGCCAGCAGCTTTAGTAATGAGCAGTTCTTC.

This clone was counted a single time. This chain connects TRBV6-1 to TRBJ2-1; possibly TRBD1 for D (5 bases). The V end was cut by 3 bases, the J end by 9 bases, with 24 bases between. The CDR3 has 17 amino acids. Per germline, CDR1 MNHNS and CDR2 SASEGT. The CDR3 protein is CASSEDEPGPRWGEQFF. CDR3 bases: TGTGCCAGCAGTGAGGACGAGCCAGGGCCGCGGTGGGGTGAGCAGTTCTTC.

The chain combines TRBV6-1 with TRBJ1-2, with a tentative D call TRBD1 (5 bases). CDR1 MNHNS and CDR2 SASEGT come from the germline V gene. This CDR3 contains 15 residues. Trimming stripped 2 bases from V and 1 base from J, with 11 bases between. In DNA, the CDR3 is TGTGCCAGCAGTGAAAGTGAGACAGTTAACTATGGCTACACCTTC. Residues: CASSESETVNYGYTF.

Only one count was recorded for this clone. This sequence joins TRBV29-1 and TRBJ2-2, with unresolved D. Between the trimmed V and J ends, which lost 4 bases and 1 base, there was a span of 4 bases. The V gene's germline CDR1 is SQVTM and CDR2 ANQGSEA. This CDR3 region has 12 residues. The CDR3 loop reads CSVGRNTGELFF. Here the CDR3 DNA reads TGCAGCGTTGGTAGGAACACCGGGGAGCTGTTTTTT.

V and J are TRBV5-1 and TRBJ2-7; 12 bases line up with TRBD2. From germline, CDR1 is SGHRS and CDR2 YFSETQ. This CDR3 comprises 18 residues. V lost 4 bases and J lost 2; bases outside the gene matches: 13. The CDR3 sequence is CASSPALTSGSHTYEQYF. The CDR3 DNA is TGCGCCAGCAGCCCCGCATTGACTAGCGGGAGTCACACCTACGAGCAGTACTTC.

The chain employs TRBV2 and TRBJ1-5; TRBD1 matches at 9 bases. This CDR3 is built from 15 residues. The V gene's germline CDR1 is SNHLY and CDR2 FYNNEI. V was pared by 6 bases and J by 2 bases, with 5 bases of the junction left unmatched. This CDR3 is CASRGQGFGNQPQHF. In DNA, the CDR3 is TGTGCCAGCAGAGGACAGGGGTTTGGCAATCAGCCCCAGCATTTT. Variable domain in full (rest from reference TRBV2 and TRBJ1-5): EPEVTQTPSHQVTQMGQEVILRCVPISNHLYFYWYRQILGQKVEFLVSFYNNEISEKSEIFDDQFSVERPDGSNFTLKIRSTKLEDSAMYFCASRGQGFGNQPQHFGDGTRLSIL.

This clone appeared once. The chain has TRBV2 and TRBJ1-1; D unresolved. The CDR3 contains 10 residues. Trimming left V 6 bases short and J 7 bases short, with 6 bases between. The germline V gene has CDR1 SNHLY and CDR2 FYNNEI. In DNA form, the CDR3 reads TGTGCCAGCAGGCAGGTTGAAGCTTTCTTT. Its protein is CASRQVEAFF.

V is TRBV27 and J is TRBJ2-1; a weak D match, TRBD2 (7 bases). The V end was cut by 4 bases, the J end by 3 bases, with 13 bases between. The CDR3 covers 15 residues. Germline lookup yields CDR1 MNHEY and CDR2 SMNVEV (reference sequence). The CDR3 coding sequence is TGTGCCAGCAGTTGGCGGGGGCCTTTCTACAATGAGCAGTTCTTC. Amino acids: CASSWRGPFYNEQFF.

This chain connects TRBV27 to TRBJ1-1; the match to TRBD1 covers 10 bases. The germline V gene encodes CDR1 MNHEY and CDR2 SMNVEV (reference sequence). This CDR3 is built from 17 residues. J was trimmed by 2 bases and V by 6 bases; bases with no gene match: 12. The CDR3 is CASRLGTGDLPNTEAFF. Written as DNA, the CDR3 is TGTGCCAGCAGACTTGGGACAGGGGACTTACCTAACACTGAAGCTTTCTTT.

J is TRBJ2-3 and V is TRBV9; tentative D call: TRBD2 (5 bases). CDR1 SGDLS and CDR2 YYNGEE come from the germline V gene. The CDR3 length is 18 residues. V was shortened by 4 bases and J by 3 bases, with 24 bases between the two germline ends. CDR3 amino acids: CASSPRVWELSFTDTQYF. CDR3 coding DNA: TGTGCCAGCAGCCCAAGGGTTTGGGAGTTGTCATTTACAGATACGCAGTATTTT.

The chain recombines TRBV2 with TRBJ2-7; 10 positions match TRBD2. After removal of 7 bases from V and 5 bases from J, the junction contained 11 bases not matched to a gene. The CDR3 extends over 15 amino acids. Per germline, CDR1 SNHLY and CDR2 FYNNEI. The CDR3 spells CASKPGTSGIHEQYF. The CDR3 region has the DNA TGTGCCAGCAAGCCGGGAACTAGCGGGATCCACGAGCAGTACTTC. Together with reference TRBV2 and TRBJ2-7, the CDR3 gives the full variable domain: EPEVTQTPSHQVTQMGQEVILRCVPISNHLYFYWYRQILGQKVEFLVSFYNNEISEKSEIFDDQFSVERPDGSNFTLKIRSTKLEDSAMYFCASKPGTSGIHEQYFGPGTRLTVT.

J is TRBJ2-7 and V is TRBV7-9; 16 nucleotides line up with TRBD2. Germline V lookup: CDR1 SEHNR, CDR2 FQNEAQ (reference sequence). V dropped 5 bases and J dropped 0; count of bases not matched to a gene: 7. The CDR3 loop spans 18 amino acids. The CDR3 protein is CASSPGLAGGEYSYEQYF. As DNA, the CDR3 is TGTGCCAGCAGCCCGGGACTAGCGGGGGGGGAATACTCCTACGAGCAGTACTTC.